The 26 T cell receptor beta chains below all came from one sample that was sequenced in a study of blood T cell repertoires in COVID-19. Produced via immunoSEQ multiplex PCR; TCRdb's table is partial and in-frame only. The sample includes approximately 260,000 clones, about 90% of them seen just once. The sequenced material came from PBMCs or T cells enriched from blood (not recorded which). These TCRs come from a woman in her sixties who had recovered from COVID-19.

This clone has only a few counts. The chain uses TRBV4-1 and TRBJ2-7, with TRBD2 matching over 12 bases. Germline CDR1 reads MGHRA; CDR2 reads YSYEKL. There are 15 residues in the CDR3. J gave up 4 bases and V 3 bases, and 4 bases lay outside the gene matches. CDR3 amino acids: CASSHSLAGGYEQYF. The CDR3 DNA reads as TGCGCCAGCAGCCATTCACTAGCGGGGGGTTACGAGCAGTACTTC.

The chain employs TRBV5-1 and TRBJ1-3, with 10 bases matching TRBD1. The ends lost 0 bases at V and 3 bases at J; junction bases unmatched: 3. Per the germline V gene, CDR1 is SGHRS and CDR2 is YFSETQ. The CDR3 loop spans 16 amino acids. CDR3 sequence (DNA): TGCGCCAGCAGCTTGGCGGGACAGGGGTTTGGAAACACCATATATTTT. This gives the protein CASSLAGQGFGNTIYF.

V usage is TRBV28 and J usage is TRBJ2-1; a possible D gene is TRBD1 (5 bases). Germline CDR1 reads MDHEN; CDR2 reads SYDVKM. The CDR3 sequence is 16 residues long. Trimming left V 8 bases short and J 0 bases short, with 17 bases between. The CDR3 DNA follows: TGTGCCAGCCGTGGGGCTGGGGCGAACTCCTACAATGAGCAGTTCTTC. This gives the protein CASRGAGANSYNEQFF.

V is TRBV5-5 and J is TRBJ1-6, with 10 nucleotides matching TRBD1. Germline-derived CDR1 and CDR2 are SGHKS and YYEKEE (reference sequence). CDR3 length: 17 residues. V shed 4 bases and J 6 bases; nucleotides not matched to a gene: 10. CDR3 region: CASSIAGTGVGNSPLHF. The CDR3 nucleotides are TGTGCCAGCAGCATAGCAGGGACAGGGGTCGGTAATTCACCCCTCCACTTT.

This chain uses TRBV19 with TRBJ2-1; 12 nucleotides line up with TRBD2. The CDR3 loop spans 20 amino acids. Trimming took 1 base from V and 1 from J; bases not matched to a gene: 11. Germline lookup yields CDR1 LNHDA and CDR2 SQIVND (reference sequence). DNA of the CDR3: TGTGCCAGTAGTATAGGTGGGACTAGCGGGTCCTTCGGGTCCTACAATGAGCAGTTCTTC. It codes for CASSIGGTSGSFGSYNEQFF.

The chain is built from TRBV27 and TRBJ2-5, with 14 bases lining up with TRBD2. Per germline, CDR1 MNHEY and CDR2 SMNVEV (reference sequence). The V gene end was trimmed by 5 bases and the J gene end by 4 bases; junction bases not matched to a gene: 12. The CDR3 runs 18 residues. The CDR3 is CASSTQSGTSGGRETQYF. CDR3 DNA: TGTGCCAGCAGTACTCAAAGCGGGACTAGCGGGGGAAGAGAGACCCAGTACTTC.

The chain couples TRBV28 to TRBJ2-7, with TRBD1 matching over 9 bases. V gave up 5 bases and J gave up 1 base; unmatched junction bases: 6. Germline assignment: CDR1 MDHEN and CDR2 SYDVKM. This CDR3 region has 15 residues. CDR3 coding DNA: TGTGCCAGCAGTCAACCGGGACAGGGTTCCTACGAGCAGTACTTC. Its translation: CASSQPGQGSYEQYF.

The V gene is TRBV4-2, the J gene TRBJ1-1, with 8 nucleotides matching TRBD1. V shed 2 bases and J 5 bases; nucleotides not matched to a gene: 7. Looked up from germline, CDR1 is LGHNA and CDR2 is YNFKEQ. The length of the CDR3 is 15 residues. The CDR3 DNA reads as TGTGCCAGCAGCCAACGGACGACAGGGGCGACTGAAGCTTTCTTT. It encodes CASSQRTTGATEAFF.

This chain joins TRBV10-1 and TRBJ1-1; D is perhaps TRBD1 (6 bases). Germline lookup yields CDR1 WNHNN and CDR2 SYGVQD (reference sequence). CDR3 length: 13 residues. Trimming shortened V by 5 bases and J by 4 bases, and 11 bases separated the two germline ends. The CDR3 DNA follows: TGCGCCAGCAGTTCAGGGGTGGGCACTGAAGCTTTCTTT. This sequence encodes CASSSGVGTEAFF.

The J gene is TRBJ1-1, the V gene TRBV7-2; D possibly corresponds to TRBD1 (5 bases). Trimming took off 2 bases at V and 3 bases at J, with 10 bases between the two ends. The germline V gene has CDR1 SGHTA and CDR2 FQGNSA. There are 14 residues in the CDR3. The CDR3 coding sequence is TGTGCCAGCAGCTTACAGGGAGGGGACACTGAAGCTTTCTTT. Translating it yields CASSLQGGDTEAFF.

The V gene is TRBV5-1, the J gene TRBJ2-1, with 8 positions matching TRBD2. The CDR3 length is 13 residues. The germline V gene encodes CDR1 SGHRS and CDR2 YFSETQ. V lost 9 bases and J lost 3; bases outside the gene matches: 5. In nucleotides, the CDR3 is TGCGCCACCCGACTAGCGAGCTACAATGAGCAGTTCTTC. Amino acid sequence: CATRLASYNEQFF.

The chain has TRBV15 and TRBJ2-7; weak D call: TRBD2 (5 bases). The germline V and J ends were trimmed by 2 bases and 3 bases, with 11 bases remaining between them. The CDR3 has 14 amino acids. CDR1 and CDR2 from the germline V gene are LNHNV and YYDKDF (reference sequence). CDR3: CATSRTSGFYEQYF. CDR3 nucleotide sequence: TGTGCCACCAGCAGAACGTCGGGATTCTACGAGCAGTACTTC.

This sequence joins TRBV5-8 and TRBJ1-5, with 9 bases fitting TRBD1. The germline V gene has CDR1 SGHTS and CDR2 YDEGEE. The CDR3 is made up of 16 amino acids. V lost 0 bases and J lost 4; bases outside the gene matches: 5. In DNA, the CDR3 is TGTGCCAGCAGCTTGGACAGGGGGCGCGGGAATCAGCCCCAGCATTTT. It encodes CASSLDRGRGNQPQHF.

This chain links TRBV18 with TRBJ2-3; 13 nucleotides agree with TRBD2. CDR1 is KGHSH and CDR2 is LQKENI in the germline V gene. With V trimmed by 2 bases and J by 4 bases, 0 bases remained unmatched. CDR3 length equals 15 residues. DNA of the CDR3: TGTGCCAGCTCACCAGGACTAGCGGGAGCAGATACGCAGTATTTT. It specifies CASSPGLAGADTQYF.

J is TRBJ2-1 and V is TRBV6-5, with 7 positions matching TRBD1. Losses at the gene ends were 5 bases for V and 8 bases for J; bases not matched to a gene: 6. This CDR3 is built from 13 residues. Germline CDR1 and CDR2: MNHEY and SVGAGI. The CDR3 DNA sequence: TGTGCCAGCAGTATGACAGGGTCCCATGAGCAGTTCTTC. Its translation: CASSMTGSHEQFF.

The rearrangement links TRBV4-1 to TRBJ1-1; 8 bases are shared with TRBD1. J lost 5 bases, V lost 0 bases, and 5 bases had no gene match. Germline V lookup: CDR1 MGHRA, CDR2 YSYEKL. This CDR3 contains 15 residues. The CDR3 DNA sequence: TGCGCCAGCAGCCAAGACGACAGGGGTAGAACTGAAGCTTTCTTT. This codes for CASSQDDRGRTEAFF.

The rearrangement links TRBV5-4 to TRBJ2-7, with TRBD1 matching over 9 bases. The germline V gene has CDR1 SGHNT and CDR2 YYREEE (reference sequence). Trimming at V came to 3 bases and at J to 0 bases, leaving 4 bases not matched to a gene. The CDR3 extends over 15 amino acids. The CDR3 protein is CASSSGGQGSYEQYF. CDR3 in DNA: TGTGCCAGCAGCTCTGGGGGACAGGGCTCCTACGAGCAGTACTTC.

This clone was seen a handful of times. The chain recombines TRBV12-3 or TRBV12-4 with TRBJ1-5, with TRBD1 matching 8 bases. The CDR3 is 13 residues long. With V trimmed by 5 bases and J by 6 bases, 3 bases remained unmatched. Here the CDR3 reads CASSRQGPQPQHF. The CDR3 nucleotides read TGTGCCAGCAGTCGACAGGGGCCTCAGCCCCAGCATTTT.

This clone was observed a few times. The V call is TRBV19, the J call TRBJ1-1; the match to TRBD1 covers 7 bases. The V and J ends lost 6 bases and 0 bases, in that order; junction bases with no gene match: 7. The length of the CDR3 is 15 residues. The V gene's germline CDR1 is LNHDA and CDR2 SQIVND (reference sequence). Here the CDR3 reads CASREGAFLNTEAFF. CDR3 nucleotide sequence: TGTGCCAGTAGGGAGGGGGCGTTTCTGAACACTGAAGCTTTCTTT.

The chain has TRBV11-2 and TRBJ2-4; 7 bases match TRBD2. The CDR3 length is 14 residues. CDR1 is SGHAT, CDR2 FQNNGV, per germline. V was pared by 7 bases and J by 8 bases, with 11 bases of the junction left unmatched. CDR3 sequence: CASTTGGERHIQYF. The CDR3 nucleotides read TGTGCCAGCACTACTGGGGGGGAGAGGCACATTCAGTACTTC.

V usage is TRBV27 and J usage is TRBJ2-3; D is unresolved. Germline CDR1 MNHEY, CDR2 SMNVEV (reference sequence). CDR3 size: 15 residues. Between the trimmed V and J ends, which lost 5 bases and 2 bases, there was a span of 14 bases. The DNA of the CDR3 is TGTGCCAGCAGTCTGCGTCCGATCGACACAGATACGCAGTATTTT. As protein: CASSLRPIDTDTQYF.

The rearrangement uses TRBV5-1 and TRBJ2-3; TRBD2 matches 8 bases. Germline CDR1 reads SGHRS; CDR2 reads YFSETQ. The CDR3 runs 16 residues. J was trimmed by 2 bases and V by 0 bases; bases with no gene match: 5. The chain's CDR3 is CASSLGRRGDTDTQYF. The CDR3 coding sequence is TGCGCCAGCAGCTTGGGGCGGCGGGGGGACACAGATACGCAGTATTTT.

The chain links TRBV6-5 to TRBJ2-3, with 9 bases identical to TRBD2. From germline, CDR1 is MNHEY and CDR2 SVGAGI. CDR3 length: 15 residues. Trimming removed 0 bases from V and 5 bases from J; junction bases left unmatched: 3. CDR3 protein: CASSYSAGGLDTQYF. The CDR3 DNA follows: TGTGCCAGCAGTTACTCAGCGGGGGGATTAGATACGCAGTATTTT.

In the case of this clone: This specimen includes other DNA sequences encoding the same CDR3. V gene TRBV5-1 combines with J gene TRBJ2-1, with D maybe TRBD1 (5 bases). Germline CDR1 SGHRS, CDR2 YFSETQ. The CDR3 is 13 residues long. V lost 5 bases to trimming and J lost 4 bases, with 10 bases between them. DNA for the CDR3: TGCGCCAGCAGTTCCTCAGGGTACAATGAGCAGTTCTTC. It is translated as CASSSSGYNEQFF.

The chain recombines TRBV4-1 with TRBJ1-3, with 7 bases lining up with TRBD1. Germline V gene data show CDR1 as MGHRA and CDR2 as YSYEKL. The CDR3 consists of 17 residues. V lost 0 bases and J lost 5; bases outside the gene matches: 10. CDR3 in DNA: TGCGCCAGCAGCCAAGATCATGTGAAGGGGGCCCGAAACACCATATATTTT. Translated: CASSQDHVKGARNTIYF.

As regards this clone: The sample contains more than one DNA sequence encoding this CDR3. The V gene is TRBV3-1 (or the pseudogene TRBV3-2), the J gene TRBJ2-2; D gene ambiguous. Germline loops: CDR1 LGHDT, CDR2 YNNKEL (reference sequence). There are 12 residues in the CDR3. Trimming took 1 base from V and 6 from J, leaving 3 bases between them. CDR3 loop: CASSQGPGELFF. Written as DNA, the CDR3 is TGTGCCAGCAGCCAAGGGCCCGGGGAGCTGTTTTTT.